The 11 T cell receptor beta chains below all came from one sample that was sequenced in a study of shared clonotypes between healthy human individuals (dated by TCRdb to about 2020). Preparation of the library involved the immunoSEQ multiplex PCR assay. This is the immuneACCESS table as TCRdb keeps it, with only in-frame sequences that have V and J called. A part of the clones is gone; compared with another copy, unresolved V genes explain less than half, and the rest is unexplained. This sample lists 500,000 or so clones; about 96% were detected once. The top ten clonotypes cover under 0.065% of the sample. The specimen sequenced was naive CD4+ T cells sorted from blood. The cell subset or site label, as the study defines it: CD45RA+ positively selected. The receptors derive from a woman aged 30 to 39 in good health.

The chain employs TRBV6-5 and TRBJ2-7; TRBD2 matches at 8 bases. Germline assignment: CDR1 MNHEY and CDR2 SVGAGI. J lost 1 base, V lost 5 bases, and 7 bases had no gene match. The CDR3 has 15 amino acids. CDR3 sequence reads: CASSPEGLGSYEQYF. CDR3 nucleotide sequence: TGTGCCAGCAGTCCGGAGGGACTAGGGTCCTACGAGCAGTACTTC.

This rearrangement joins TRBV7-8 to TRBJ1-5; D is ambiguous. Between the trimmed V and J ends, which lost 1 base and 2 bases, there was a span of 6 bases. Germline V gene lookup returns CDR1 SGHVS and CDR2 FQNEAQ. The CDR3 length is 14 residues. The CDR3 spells CASSLVEGNQPQHF. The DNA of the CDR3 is TGTGCCAGCAGCTTAGTGGAAGGCAATCAGCCCCAGCATTTT.

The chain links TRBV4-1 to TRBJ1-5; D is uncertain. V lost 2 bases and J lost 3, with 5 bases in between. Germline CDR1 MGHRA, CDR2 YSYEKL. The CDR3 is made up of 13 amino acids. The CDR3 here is CASSQPTNQPQHF. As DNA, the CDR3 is TGCGCCAGCAGCCAACCCACCAATCAGCCCCAGCATTTT.

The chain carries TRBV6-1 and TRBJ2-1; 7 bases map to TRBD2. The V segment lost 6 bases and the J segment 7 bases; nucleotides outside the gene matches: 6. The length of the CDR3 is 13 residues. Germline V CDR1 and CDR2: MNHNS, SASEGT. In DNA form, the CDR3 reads TGTGCCAGCAGGATTAGCGGGTCGAATGAGCAGTTCTTC. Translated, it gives CASRISGSNEQFF.

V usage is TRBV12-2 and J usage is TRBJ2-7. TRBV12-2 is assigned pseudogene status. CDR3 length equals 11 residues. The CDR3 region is CASRLAQGQYF. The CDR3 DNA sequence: TGTGCAAGTCGCTTAGCGCAAGGTCAGTACTTC.

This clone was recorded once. Written as DNA, the CDR3 is TGTGCCAGCAGGCCCGATGTAGCTGGGAATTCACCCCTCCACTTT. This gives the protein CASRPDVAGNSPLHF. The chain couples TRBV2 to TRBJ1-6, with D unclear. The CDR3 sequence is 15 residues long. Germline V gene lookup returns CDR1 SNHLY and CDR2 FYNNEI. The germline V and J ends were trimmed by 6 bases and 7 bases, with 16 bases remaining between them.

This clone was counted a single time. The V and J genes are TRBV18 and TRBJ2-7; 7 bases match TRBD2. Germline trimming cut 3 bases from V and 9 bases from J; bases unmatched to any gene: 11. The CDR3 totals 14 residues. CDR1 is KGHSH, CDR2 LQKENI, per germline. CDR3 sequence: CASSPSWDSGGQYF. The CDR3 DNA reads TGTGCCAGCTCACCCTCCTGGGACTCGGGGGGGCAGTACTTC.

The CDR3, as DNA: TGTGCCAGCAGTGACAGGGGCGAGCAGTACTTC. It yields the protein CASSDRGEQYF. The J gene is TRBJ2-7, the V gene TRBV21-1; the DNA was not used to check the table's D call, TRBD1. TRBV21-1 is a known pseudogene. CDR3 length: 11 amino acids.

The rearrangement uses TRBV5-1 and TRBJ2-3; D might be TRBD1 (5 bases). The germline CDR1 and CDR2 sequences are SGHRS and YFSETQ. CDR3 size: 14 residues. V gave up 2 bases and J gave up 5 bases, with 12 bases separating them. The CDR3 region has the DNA TGCGCCAGCAGCTTAGGGGATCCCAAAGATACGCAGTATTTT. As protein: CASSLGDPKDTQYF.

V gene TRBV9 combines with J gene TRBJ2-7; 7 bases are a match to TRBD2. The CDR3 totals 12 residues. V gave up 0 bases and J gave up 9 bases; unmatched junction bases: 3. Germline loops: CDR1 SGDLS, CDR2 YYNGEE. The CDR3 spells CASSVGGGLQYF. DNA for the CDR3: TGTGCCAGCAGCGTAGGCGGGGGATTGCAGTACTTC.

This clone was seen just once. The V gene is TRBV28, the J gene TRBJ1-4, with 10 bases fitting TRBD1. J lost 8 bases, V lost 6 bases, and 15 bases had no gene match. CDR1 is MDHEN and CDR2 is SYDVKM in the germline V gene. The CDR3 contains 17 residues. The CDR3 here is CASRAKRTTGGLEKLFF. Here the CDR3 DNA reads TGTGCCAGCAGAGCCAAACGCACGACAGGGGGCCTAGAAAAACTGTTTTTT. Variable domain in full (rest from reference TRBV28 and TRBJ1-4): DVKVTQSSRYLVKRTGEKVFLECVQDMDHENMFWYRQDPGLGLRLIYFSYDVKMKEKGDIPEGYSVSREKKERFSLILESASTNQTSMYLCASRAKRTTGGLEKLFFGSGTQLSVL.